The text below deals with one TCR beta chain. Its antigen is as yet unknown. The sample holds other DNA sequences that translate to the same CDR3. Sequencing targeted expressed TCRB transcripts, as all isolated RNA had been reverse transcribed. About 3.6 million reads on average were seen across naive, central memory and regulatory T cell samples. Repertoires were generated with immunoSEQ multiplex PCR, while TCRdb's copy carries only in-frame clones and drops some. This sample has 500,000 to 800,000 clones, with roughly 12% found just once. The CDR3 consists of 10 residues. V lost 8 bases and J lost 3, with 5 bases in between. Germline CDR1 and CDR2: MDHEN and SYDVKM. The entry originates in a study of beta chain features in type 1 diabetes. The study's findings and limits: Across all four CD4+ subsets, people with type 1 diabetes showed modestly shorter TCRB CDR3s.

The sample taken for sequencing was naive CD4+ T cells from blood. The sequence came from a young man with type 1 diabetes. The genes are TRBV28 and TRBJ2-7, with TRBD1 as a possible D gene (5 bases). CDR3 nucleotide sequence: TGTGCCAGCGGACACTACGAGCAGTACTTC. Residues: CASGHYEQYF.